The sequence of this TCR beta chain was determined in a study of CDR3 diversity in severe acne. Comments on this clonotype: Sequence at one end of the junction differs from germline and may be a read error.

In germline, CDR1 is SGHTA, CDR2 FQGTGA. There are 14 residues in the CDR3. Using its own MiXCR run on the PCR reads, TCRdb lists one record per CDR3 protein. Of 89,000 or so distinct CDR3 sequences listed, about 52% are singletons. The chain uses TRBV7-3 and TRBJ2-7; no clear D gene. The origin of this receptor is a male donor in good health, serving as a control. The sequencing input was blood. The CDR3 sequence: CASSPMDASYEQYF. The CDR3 nucleotides read TGCGCCAGCAGCCCGATGGACGCGTCTTACGAGCAGTACTTC.